This T cell receptor beta chain is drawn from a study of blood T cells in healthy people across ages. Whole-study results and caveats: Researchers deemed the diversity estimates from one million T cells underestimates.

For the second PCR, which ran for about 6 to 11 cycles, a sample-barcoded 5' primer and a J-beta primer mix were used. From each sample, at least 2.5 million paired-end reads containing CDR3 were obtained. TCRdb fed the 5' RACE reads into MiXCR, producing one record per CDR3 protein. The data show around 1,900,000 distinct CDR3 sequences, with around 42% seen just once and around 23% held by the top ten. The individuals who served as donors were healthy Caucasians living in Russia, aged roughly 6 to 100. Concerning this clonotype itself: What it binds is unknown.

CDR3 size: 16 residues. V was shortened by 1 base and J by 8 bases, with 20 bases between the two germline ends. Germline V gives CDR1 MNHEY, CDR2 SVGAGI. This TCR derives from a human donor in good health. Sequencing was performed on blood. This chain uses TRBV6-5 with TRBJ1-2; D may be TRBD1 (5 bases). The CDR3 sequence: CASSYYRDPKNLGYTF. DNA for the CDR3: TGTGCCAGCAGTTACTACCGGGACCCTAAGAATTTGGGCTACACCTTC.